Following are 25 T cell receptor beta chains from one sample sequenced in a study of blood T cell repertoires in COVID-19. Measured with immunoSEQ multiplex PCR; TCRdb has only the in-frame clones, and not every one. The sample includes about 100,000 clones, over 80% of them seen just once. Material: peripheral blood. The receptors stem from a man between 45 and 60 years old with active or convalescent COVID-19.

The rearrangement links TRBV7-9 to TRBJ1-2, with 8 nucleotides matching TRBD1. CDR3 length equals 15 residues. The germline CDR1 and CDR2 sequences are SEHNR and FQNEAQ (reference sequence). Losses at the gene ends were 0 bases for V and 3 bases for J; bases not matched to a gene: 3. CDR3 nucleotides: TGTGCCAGCAGCTTAGCGACAGGGGTTGACTATGGCTACACCTTC. Its protein product is CASSLATGVDYGYTF.

The J gene is TRBJ2-1, the V gene TRBV5-1; TRBD2 is a possible D gene (5 bases). Germline V gene lookup returns CDR1 SGHRS and CDR2 YFSETQ. This CDR3 has 16 amino acids. Trimming removed 0 bases at V and 1 base at J, with 11 bases between. CDR3 region: CASSLDLSGSYNEQFF. Here the CDR3 DNA reads TGCGCCAGCAGCTTGGACCTATCGGGGTCCTACAATGAGCAGTTCTTC.

This chain connects TRBV9 to TRBJ2-7; D might be TRBD2 (6 bases). CDR3 length: 15 residues. The germline V gene has CDR1 SGDLS and CDR2 YYNGEE. Trimming took off 3 bases at V and 1 base at J, with 14 bases between the two ends. In nucleotides, the CDR3 is TGTGCCAGCAGCGACGGCGGGGAACATTCCTACGAGCAGTACTTC. It encodes CASSDGGEHSYEQYF.

The chain has TRBV9 and TRBJ1-3; D perhaps matches TRBD1 (6 bases). The V gene lost 4 bases and the J gene lost 2 bases, with 13 bases spanning the gap. This CDR3 is built from 15 residues. In germline, CDR1 is SGDLS, CDR2 YYNGEE. The CDR3 is CASSLSGQPGNTIYF. In DNA form, the CDR3 reads TGTGCCAGCAGCCTTTCTGGACAGCCTGGAAACACCATATATTTT.

V usage is TRBV27 and J usage is TRBJ1-6; D possibly corresponds to TRBD1 (6 bases). Trimming took off 0 bases at V and 6 bases at J, with 9 bases between the two ends. The CDR3 extends over 15 amino acids. The germline gives CDR1 MNHEY, CDR2 SMNVEV (reference sequence). CDR3 sequence reads: CASSLSDRSNSPLHF. Here the CDR3 DNA reads TGTGCCAGCAGTTTATCGGACAGATCTAATTCACCCCTCCACTTT.

The genes are TRBV19 and TRBJ1-1; D ambiguous. This CDR3 is built from 14 residues. Germline V gives CDR1 LNHDA, CDR2 SQIVND (reference sequence). Trimming cost V 7 bases and J 4 bases, with 16 bases left between them. The chain's CDR3 is CASISASGSTEAFF. CDR3 DNA sequence: TGTGCCAGTATTAGCGCTTCTGGGAGCACTGAAGCTTTCTTT.

The J gene is TRBJ1-1, the V gene TRBV9; the D gene is possibly TRBD1 (5 bases). The CDR3 runs 15 residues. CDR1 and CDR2 (germline): SGDLS, YYNGEE. V shed 6 bases and J shed 0 bases, with 15 bases lying between them. CDR3 sequence: CASNRQPEVNTEAFF. CDR3 nucleotides: TGTGCCAGCAATCGACAGCCTGAGGTGAACACTGAAGCTTTCTTT.

The V gene is TRBV29-1, the J gene TRBJ2-2; 12 bases fit TRBD2. This CDR3 is 13 amino acids long. Germline V gene lookup returns CDR1 SQVTM and CDR2 ANQGSEA. V trimming: 6 bases; J trimming: 5 bases; junction bases outside the gene matches: 1. As DNA, the CDR3 is TGCAGCGTGGGGACTAGCGGGACCGGGGAGCTGTTTTTT. Translating gives CSVGTSGTGELFF.

The chain has TRBV6-2 or TRBV6-3 and TRBJ2-2; 13 nucleotides align to TRBD2. The trim removed 5 bases at V and 8 bases at J, leaving 20 bases unmatched. The CDR3 runs to 20 residues. Germline assignment: CDR1 MNHEY and CDR2 SVGEGT. CDR3 protein: CASSDLQGRTSGSVIGELFF. DNA of the CDR3: TGTGCCAGCAGTGACCTACAGGGGAGGACTAGCGGGAGTGTCATAGGGGAGCTGTTTTTT.

The rearrangement links TRBV5-1 to TRBJ2-2, with 10 bases that match TRBD2. The CDR3 is 16 residues long. CDR1 is SGHRS, CDR2 YFSETQ, per germline. J gave up 0 bases and V 6 bases, and 5 bases lay outside the gene matches. The CDR3, as DNA: TGCGCCAGCAAGATCGGGACTAGCGCGAACACCGGGGAGCTGTTTTTT. It yields the protein CASKIGTSANTGELFF.

This rearrangement joins TRBV19 to TRBJ2-1; TRBD2 aligns across 14 bases. Per the germline V gene, CDR1 is LNHDA and CDR2 is SQIVND (reference sequence). J lost 7 bases, V lost 5 bases, and 4 bases had no gene match. The CDR3 is made up of 15 amino acids. The CDR3 sequence is CASSLGTSGRNEQFF. Written as DNA, the CDR3 is TGTGCCAGTAGTCTAGGGACTAGCGGGAGAAATGAGCAGTTCTTC.

The J gene is TRBJ2-6, the V gene TRBV14; TRBD1 aligns across 9 bases. Germline assignment: CDR1 SGHDN and CDR2 FVKESK. The CDR3 covers 16 residues. V was clipped by 4 bases and J by 4 bases; unmatched bases: 5. The CDR3 nucleotides are TGTGCCAGCAGCCGGGACAGGGTTCCCGGGGCCAACGTCCTGACTTTC. Translating gives CASSRDRVPGANVLTF.

The chain joins TRBV19 to TRBJ2-2; 8 nucleotides agree with TRBD1. CDR1 is LNHDA and CDR2 is SQIVND in the germline V gene (reference sequence). This CDR3 has 14 amino acids. J lost 5 bases, V lost 6 bases, and 5 bases had no gene match. The CDR3: CASRDREGTGELFF. The DNA of the CDR3 is TGTGCCAGTAGGGACAGGGAAGGAACCGGGGAGCTGTTTTTT.

The gene calls are TRBV6-5 and TRBJ2-3, with TRBD2 identical over 9 bases. Germline-derived CDR1 and CDR2 are MNHEY and SVGAGI. V gave up 6 bases and J gave up 9 bases; unmatched junction bases: 7. The CDR3 is made up of 13 amino acids. The CDR3 loop is CASRASGTGTQYF. The CDR3 region has the DNA TGTGCCAGCAGGGCTAGCGGGACCGGGACGCAGTATTTT.

This chain connects TRBV3-1 (or the pseudogene TRBV3-2) to TRBJ1-1; 7 bases match TRBD1. V dropped 6 bases and J dropped 4; count of bases not matched to a gene: 5. The CDR3 extends over 13 amino acids. Germline-derived CDR1 and CDR2 are LGHDT and YNNKEL (reference sequence). The CDR3 sequence is CASSGPGGTEAFF. The CDR3 coding sequence is TGTGCCAGCAGTGGACCAGGGGGCACTGAAGCTTTCTTT.

The chain has TRBV11-2 and TRBJ1-3; no clear D. Trimming took 5 bases from V and 0 from J, leaving 14 bases between them. Germline CDR1 and CDR2: SGHAT and FQNNGV. The CDR3 has 16 amino acids. The CDR3 DNA follows: TGTGCCAGCAGCCCCCGACATACTAGCTCTGGAAACACCATATATTTT. Translating gives CASSPRHTSSGNTIYF.

The rearrangement links TRBV12-3 or TRBV12-4 to TRBJ2-7; the D gene is possibly TRBD2 (6 bases). V was trimmed by 7 bases and J by 2 bases, leaving 9 bases between them. The CDR3 consists of 12 residues. The CDR3 is CASKGGAYEQYF. The CDR3, as DNA: TGTGCCAGCAAGGGAGGAGCCTACGAGCAGTACTTC.

V and J are TRBV24-1 and TRBJ2-1; TRBD2 matches 7 bases. This CDR3 spans 15 amino acids. The ends lost 5 bases at V and 6 bases at J; junction bases unmatched: 9. The germline CDR1 and CDR2 sequences are KGHDR and SFDVKD. This CDR3 is CATSGAGTISNEQFF. In nucleotides, the CDR3 is TGTGCCACCAGTGGAGCCGGGACTATCTCCAATGAGCAGTTCTTC.

Only one count was recorded for this clone. At one of its ends the junction is not consistent with the germline gene, which may arise from a read error. CDR3 bases: TGTGCCAGCAGCCCAAGGTCTAGCGGGAGCATAGATACGCAGTATTTT. It translates to CASSPRSSGSIDTQYF. The chain is built from TRBV7-6 and TRBJ2-3; TRBD2 aligns across 10 bases. This CDR3 has 16 amino acids. Germline CDR1 and CDR2: SGHVS and FNYEAQ.

The gene calls are TRBV19 and TRBJ1-2; D is uncertain. The CDR3 runs to 14 residues. CDR1 LNHDA and CDR2 SQIVND come from the germline V gene (reference sequence). Trimming shortened V by 5 bases and J by 0 bases, and 10 bases separated the two germline ends. The CDR3 sequence: CASSLGRANYGYTF. CDR3 in DNA: TGTGCCAGTAGTTTAGGGAGGGCTAACTATGGCTACACCTTC. Combining the CDR3 with reference TRBV19 and TRBJ1-2 gives the whole variable domain DGGITQSPKYLFRKEGQNVTLSCEQNLNHDAMYWYRQDPGQGLRLIYYSQIVNDFQKGDIAEGYSVSREKKESFPLTVTSAQKNPTAFYLCASSLGRANYGYTFGSGTRLTVV.

The chain joins TRBV9 to TRBJ1-1; D is ambiguous. With 3 bases removed from V and 5 bases from J, the gap between germline ends came to 20 bases. The CDR3 has 16 amino acids. Looked up from germline, CDR1 is SGDLS and CDR2 is YYNGEE. The CDR3 reads CASSEGDSWEVTEAFF. DNA for the CDR3: TGTGCCAGCAGCGAGGGCGATTCGTGGGAGGTAACTGAAGCTTTCTTT.

The chain recombines TRBV3-1 (or the pseudogene TRBV3-2) with TRBJ1-4; 9 bases align to TRBD1. The germline V gene encodes CDR1 LGHDT and CDR2 YNNKEL (reference sequence). The CDR3 is 14 amino acids. V shed 4 bases, J shed 5 bases, and the junction held 2 bases outside the gene matches. As DNA, the CDR3 is TGTGCCAGCAGCCCCGGGACAGGGAATGAAAAACTGTTTTTT. It is translated as CASSPGTGNEKLFF.

The chain couples TRBV19 to TRBJ1-4; perhaps TRBD1 as D (6 bases). Germline V gives CDR1 LNHDA, CDR2 SQIVND (reference sequence). The CDR3 length is 14 residues. Trimming left V 3 bases short and J 8 bases short, with 13 bases between. CDR3 amino acids: CASSIRDTQEKLFF. CDR3 DNA: TGTGCCAGTAGTATCCGGGACACCCAAGAAAAACTGTTTTTT.

This chain connects TRBV29-1 to TRBJ2-7; 8 bases line up with TRBD1. Germline CDR1 is SQVTM and CDR2 is ANQGSEA. The CDR3 has 13 residues. With 5 bases clipped from V and 3 bases from J, the junction kept 6 bases outside the gene matches. The CDR3, as DNA: TGCAGCGTTCGGGACAGGCGCCTCTACGAGCAGTACTTC. It encodes CSVRDRRLYEQYF.

This clone was found a few times. CDR3 residues: CATSRDFRESGEKLFF. As DNA, the CDR3 is TGTGCCACCAGCAGAGATTTTAGGGAGTCGGGAGAAAAACTGTTTTTT. The rearrangement uses TRBV15 and TRBJ1-4; D not resolved. The CDR3 runs to 16 residues. Per the germline V gene, CDR1 is LNHNV and CDR2 is YYDKDF (reference sequence). With 0 bases removed from V and 8 bases from J, the gap between germline ends came to 16 bases.